This T cell receptor (beta chain) was sequenced in a study of CD4 and CD8 cells across lung adenocarcinoma regions. V lost 8 bases, J lost 0 bases, and 4 bases lay in between. This CDR3 spans 11 amino acids. The V gene's germline CDR1 is MNHNS and CDR2 SASEGT. This clonotype occurred many times. TCRdb re-called the PCR reads with MiXCR, one entry per CDR3 protein. The sample holds 10,000 to 15,000 distinct CDR3 sequences, 56% seen once. The patients had localized lung adenocarcinoma, a non-small cell subtype. The sample comprised CD8+ T cells from the margin of a lung tumor. The source is a female donor with lung adenocarcinoma. The CD4 and CD8 labels of this study may be unreliable. The chain recombines TRBV6-1 with TRBJ1-1; unclear D gene. As DNA, the CDR3 is TGTGCCAGCCATATGAACACTGAAGCTTTCTTT. Translating it yields CASHMNTEAFF.